Sequencing of this T cell receptor beta chain was carried out in a study of cytomegalovirus exposure and HLA in healthy donors. The trim removed 2 bases at V and 7 bases at J, leaving 10 bases unmatched. Germline V gene sequence: CDR1 SGHAT, CDR2 FQNNGV. The CDR3 spans 15 residues. The donors were members of the validation cohort comprising roughly 130 subjects, separate from the approximately 710-subject first cohort. The table came from immunoSEQ multiplex PCR; TCRdb's copy has only in-frame clones and leaves some out. This table has 200,000 or so clones, around four fifths appearing once. The TCR was taken from a young woman in good health and CMV-seronegative. Input material: PBMCs. J is TRBJ2-5 and V is TRBV11-2; 7 positions agree with TRBD2. The CDR3 coding sequence is TGTGCCAGCAGCTTATTTGGGGGGGGAATGGGGACCCAGTACTTC. Translated, it gives CASSLFGGGMGTQYF.